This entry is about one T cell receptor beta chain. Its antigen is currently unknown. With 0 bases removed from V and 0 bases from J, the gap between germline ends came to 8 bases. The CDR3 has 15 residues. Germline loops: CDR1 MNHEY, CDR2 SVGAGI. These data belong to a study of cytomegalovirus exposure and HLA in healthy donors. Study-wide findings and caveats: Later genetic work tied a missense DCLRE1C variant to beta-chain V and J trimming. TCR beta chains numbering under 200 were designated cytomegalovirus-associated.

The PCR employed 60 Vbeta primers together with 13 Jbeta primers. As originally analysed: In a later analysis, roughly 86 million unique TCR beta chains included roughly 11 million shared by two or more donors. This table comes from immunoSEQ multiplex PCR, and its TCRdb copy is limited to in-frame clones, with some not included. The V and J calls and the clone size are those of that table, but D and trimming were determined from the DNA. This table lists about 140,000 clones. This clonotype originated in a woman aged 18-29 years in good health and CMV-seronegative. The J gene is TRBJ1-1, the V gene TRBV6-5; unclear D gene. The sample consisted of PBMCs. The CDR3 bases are TGTGCCAGCAGTTACTCGGTGGCCCTGAACACTGAAGCTTTCTTT. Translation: CASSYSVALNTEAFF.